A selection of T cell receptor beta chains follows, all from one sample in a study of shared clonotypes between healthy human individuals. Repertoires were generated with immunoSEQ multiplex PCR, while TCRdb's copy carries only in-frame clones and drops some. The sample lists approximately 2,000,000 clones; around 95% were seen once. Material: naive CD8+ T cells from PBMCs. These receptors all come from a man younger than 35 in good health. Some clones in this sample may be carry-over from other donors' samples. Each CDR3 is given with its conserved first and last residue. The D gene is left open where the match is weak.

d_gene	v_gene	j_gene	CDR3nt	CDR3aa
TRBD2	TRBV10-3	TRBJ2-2	TGTGCCATCAGGACGGGAGGGTCGGCCGGGGAGCTGTTTTTT	CAIRTGGSAGELFF
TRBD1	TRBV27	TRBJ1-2	TGTGCCAGCAGTTTGAGTCAGGGGGCTGTGTCGCGGTTCGGCTACACCTTC	CASSLSQGAVSRFGYTF
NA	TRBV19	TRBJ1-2	TGTGCCAGTAGTCGGGGCAACCTAACCTTC	CASSRGNLTF
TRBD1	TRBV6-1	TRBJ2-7	TGTGCCAGCAGTTCGGACAGGATCCCTTCCTACGAGCAGTACTTC	CASSSDRIPSYEQYF
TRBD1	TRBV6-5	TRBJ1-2	TGTGCCATAGTGGACGGGACAGGGTTGGGCACCTTC	CAIVDGTGLGTF
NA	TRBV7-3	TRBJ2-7	TGTGCCAGCAGCTTAGGTCAGGGTGTAAACGAGCAGTACTTC	CASSLGQGVNEQYF
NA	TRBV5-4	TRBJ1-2	TGTGCCAGCAGTCGATCTGAGTTCCGTAACTATGGCTACACCTTC	CASSRSEFRNYGYTF
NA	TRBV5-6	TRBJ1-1	TGTGCCAGCACCGTGGACCTGGGGGGCACTGAAGCTTTCTTT	CASTVDLGGTEAFF
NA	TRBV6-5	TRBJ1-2	TGTGCCAGCAGTTACACGGCGACAGGCGCTAACTATGGCTACACCTTC	CASSYTATGANYGYTF
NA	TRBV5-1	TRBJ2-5	TGCGCCAGCAGCTTGGGGTCTCTCTCTCGGACCCAAGAGACCCAGTACTTC	CASSLGSLSRTQETQYF
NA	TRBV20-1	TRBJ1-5	TGCAGTGCCAAAAATCAGCCCCAGCATTTT	CSAKNQPQHF
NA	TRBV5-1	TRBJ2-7	TGCGCCAGCAGCTCCACGACAGGAATATACGAGCAGTACTTC	CASSSTTGIYEQYF